This TCR beta chain was recorded in a study of read filtering for tumor transcriptome and immune sequencing. Study-level information: After DNase treatment, RNA was made into whole-transcriptome libraries.

Germline V gives CDR1 KGHSH, CDR2 LQKENI. The trim removed 5 bases at V and 1 base at J, leaving 6 bases unmatched. CDR3 length: 15 residues. Molecular barcoded adaptors covering alpha/delta and beta/gamma chains were used on approximately 400 ng RNA. In TCRdb, the reads were re-called with MiXCR into one record per CDR3 protein. Among tens of thousands of distinct CDR3 sequences listed, around 19% were seen once. The chain has TRBV18 and TRBJ2-5, with 8 positions matching TRBD1. The clonotype comes from a donor aged 40 or over with multiple myeloma. Sequencing was carried out using a population of CD138-negative cells sorted from bone marrow. In nucleotides, the CDR3 is TGTGCCAGCTCAAGACAAACAGGGGGCCAAGAGACCCAGTACTTC. This translates into CASSRQTGGQETQYF.